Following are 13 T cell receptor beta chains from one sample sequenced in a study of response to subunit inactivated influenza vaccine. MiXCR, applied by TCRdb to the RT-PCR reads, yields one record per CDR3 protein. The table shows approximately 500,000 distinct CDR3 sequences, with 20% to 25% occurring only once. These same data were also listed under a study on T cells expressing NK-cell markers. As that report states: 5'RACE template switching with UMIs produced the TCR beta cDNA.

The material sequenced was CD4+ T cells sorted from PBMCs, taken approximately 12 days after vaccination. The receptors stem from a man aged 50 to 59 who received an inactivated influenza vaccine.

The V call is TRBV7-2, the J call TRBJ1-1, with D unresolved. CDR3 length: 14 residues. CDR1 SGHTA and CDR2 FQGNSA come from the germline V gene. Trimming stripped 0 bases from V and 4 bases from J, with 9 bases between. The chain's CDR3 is CASSLAGYGTEAFF. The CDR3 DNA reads TGTGCCAGCAGCTTAGCAGGGTATGGCACTGAAGCTTTCTTT.

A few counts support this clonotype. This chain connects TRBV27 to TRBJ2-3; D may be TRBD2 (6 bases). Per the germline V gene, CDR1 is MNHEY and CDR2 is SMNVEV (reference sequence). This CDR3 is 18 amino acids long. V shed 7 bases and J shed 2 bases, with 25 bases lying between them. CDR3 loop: CASTQGGGVRLSTDTQYF. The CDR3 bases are TGTGCCAGCACCCAAGGTGGAGGGGTGAGACTTTCCACAGATACGCAGTATTTT.

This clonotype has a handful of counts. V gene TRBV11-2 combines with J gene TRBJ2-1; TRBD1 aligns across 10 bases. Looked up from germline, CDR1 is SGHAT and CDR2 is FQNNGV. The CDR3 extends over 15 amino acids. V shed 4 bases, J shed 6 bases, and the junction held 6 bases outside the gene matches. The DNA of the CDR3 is TGTGCCAGCAGCTACGACCGGGACAGGGGCAATGAGCAGTTCTTC. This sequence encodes CASSYDRDRGNEQFF.

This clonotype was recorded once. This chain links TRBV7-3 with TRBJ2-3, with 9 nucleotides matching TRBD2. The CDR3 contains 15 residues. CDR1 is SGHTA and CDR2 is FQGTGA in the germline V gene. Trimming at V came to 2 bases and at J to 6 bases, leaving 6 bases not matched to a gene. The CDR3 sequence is CASSLGAGGGDTQYF. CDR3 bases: TGTGCCAGCAGCTTAGGAGCGGGAGGCGGGGATACGCAGTATTTT. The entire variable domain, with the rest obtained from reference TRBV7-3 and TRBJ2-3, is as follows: GAGVSQTPSNKVTEKGKYVELRCDPISGHTALYWYRQSLGQGPEFLIYFQGTGAADDSGLPNDRFFAVRPEGSVSTLKIQRTERGDSAVYLCASSLGAGGGDTQYFGPGTRLTVL.

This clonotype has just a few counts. The CDR3 DNA reads as TGCAGTGCTAGAGATCCCCGGACGGGGAGGGAGCAGTACTTC. This encodes CSARDPRTGREQYF. V is TRBV20-1 and J is TRBJ2-7, with a weak D call TRBD2 (6 bases). V lost 0 bases and J 7 bases, leaving 16 bases between the germline ends. The CDR3 is made up of 14 amino acids. Germline CDR1 reads DFQATT; CDR2 reads SNEGSKA (reference sequence).

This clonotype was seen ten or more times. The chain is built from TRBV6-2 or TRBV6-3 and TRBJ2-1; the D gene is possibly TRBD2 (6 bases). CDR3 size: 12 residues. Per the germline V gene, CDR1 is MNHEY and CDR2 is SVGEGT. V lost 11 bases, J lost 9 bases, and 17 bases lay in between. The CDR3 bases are TGTGCCTCGGGGGAGATTGATAGTGAGCAGTTCTTC. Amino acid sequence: CASGEIDSEQFF.

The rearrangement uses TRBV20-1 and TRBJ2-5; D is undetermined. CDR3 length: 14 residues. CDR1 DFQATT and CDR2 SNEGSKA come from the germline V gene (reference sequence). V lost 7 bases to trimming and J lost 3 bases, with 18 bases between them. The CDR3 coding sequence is TGCAGTGTCCGACCGGGTCAGGCCAAAGAGACCCAGTACTTC. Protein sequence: CSVRPGQAKETQYF.

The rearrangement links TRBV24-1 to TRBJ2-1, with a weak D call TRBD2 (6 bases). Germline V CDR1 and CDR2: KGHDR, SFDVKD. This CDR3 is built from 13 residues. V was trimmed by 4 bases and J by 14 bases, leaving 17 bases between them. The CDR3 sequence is CATSEAGKPREFF. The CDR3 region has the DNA TGTGCCACCAGTGAGGCGGGAAAGCCTCGGGAGTTCTTC.

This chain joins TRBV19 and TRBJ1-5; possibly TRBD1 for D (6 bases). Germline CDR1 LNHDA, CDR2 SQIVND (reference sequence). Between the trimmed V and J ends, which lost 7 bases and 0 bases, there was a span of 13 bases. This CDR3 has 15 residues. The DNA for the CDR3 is TGTGCCAGTAAGACGACAGGTTATAGCAATCAGCCCCAGCATTTT. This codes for CASKTTGYSNQPQHF.

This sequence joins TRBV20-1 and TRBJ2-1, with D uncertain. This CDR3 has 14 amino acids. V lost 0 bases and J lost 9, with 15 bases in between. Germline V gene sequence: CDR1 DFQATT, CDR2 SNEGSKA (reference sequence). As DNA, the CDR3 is TGCAGTGCTAGAGAAGAGACGTGGAGACCTGAGCAGTTCTTC. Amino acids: CSAREETWRPEQFF.

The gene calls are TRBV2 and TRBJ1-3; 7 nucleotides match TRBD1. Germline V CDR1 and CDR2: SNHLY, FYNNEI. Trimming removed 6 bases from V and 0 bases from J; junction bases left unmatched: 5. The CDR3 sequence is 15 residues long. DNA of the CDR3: TGTGCCAGCAGCGCGGACAGGTCCTCTGGAAACACCATATATTTT. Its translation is CASSADRSSGNTIYF.

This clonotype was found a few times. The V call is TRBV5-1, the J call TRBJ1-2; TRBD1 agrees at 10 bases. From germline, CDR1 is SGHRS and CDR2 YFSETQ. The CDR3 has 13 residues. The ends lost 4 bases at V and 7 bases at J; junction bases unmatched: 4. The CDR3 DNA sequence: TGCGCCAGCAGCAGGGGACAGGGGCTTGGCTACACCTTC. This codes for CASSRGQGLGYTF.

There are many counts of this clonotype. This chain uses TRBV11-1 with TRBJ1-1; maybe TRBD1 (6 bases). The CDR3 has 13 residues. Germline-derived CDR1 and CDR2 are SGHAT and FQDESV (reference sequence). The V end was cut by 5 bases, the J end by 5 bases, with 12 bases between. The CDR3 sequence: CASSPYRETEAFF. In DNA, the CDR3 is TGTGCCAGCAGCCCATACAGGGAGACTGAAGCTTTCTTT.